These T cell receptor beta chains were read from a single sample in a study of blood T cell repertoires in COVID-19. Profiled with immunoSEQ multiplex PCR; TCRdb holds only in-frame clones, not every one. The table records roughly 70,000 clones, 75% to 90% of them present only once. Material for sequencing was peripheral blood. All receptors come from a woman of 80 years or more with active COVID-19. Both conserved end residues are part of each CDR3. Each record gives: CDR3 protein, J gene, V gene.

cdr3_aa: CASSLNANLGTTYEQYF
j_call: TRBJ2-7
v_call: TRBV7-4

cdr3_aa: CASSGQGSATQYF
j_call: TRBJ2-3
v_call: TRBV19

cdr3_aa: CASSFPLAGDNEQFF
j_call: TRBJ2-1
v_call: TRBV5-1

cdr3_aa: CASSSQAGGGYNEQFF
j_call: TRBJ2-1
v_call: TRBV7-2

cdr3_aa: CASSPETGNTEAFF
j_call: TRBJ1-1
v_call: TRBV3-1/TRBV3-2

cdr3_aa: CASSLGSLLLYGYTF
j_call: TRBJ1-2
v_call: TRBV11-2

cdr3_aa: CASSPPGQGVSIQPQHF
j_call: TRBJ1-5
v_call: TRBV28

cdr3_aa: CASSPGVWTGVHTGELFF
j_call: TRBJ2-2
v_call: TRBV28

cdr3_aa: CASRIRAGQGQETQYF
j_call: TRBJ2-5
v_call: TRBV11-1

cdr3_aa: CAISARESSYNEQFF
j_call: TRBJ2-1
v_call: TRBV10-3

cdr3_aa: CASSRQPTFGTEAFF
j_call: TRBJ1-1
v_call: TRBV6-2/TRBV6-3

cdr3_aa: CASSPMKIAETQYF
j_call: TRBJ2-5
v_call: TRBV18

cdr3_aa: CASSRLSREKLFF
j_call: TRBJ1-4
v_call: TRBV4-3